This T cell receptor beta chain emerged from a study of technical replicates of blood from several donors. Generated by immunoSEQ multiplex PCR, the TCRdb table keeps only in-frame clones and is missing some. Of about 14,000 clones listed, around 75% are singletons. This clone was seen more than once but under ten times. Trimming at V came to 4 bases and at J to 4 bases, leaving 6 bases not matched to a gene. Germline V gene data show CDR1 as SNHLY and CDR2 as FYNNEI. The CDR3 is 15 amino acids. The sample consisted of PBMCs. The clonotype was recovered from a human donor in good health. This chain links TRBV2 with TRBJ1-3; 8 bases align to TRBD1. The CDR3: CASSGTGFSGNTIYF. CDR3 coding DNA: TGTGCCAGCAGTGGGACAGGGTTCAGCGGAAACACCATATATTTT. The full variable domain, in which reference TRBV2 and TRBJ1-3 provide the parts outside the CDR3, is EPEVTQTPSHQVTQMGQEVILRCVPISNHLYFYWYRQILGQKVEFLVSFYNNEISEKSEIFDDQFSVERPDGSNFTLKIRSTKLEDSAMYFCASSGTGFSGNTIYFGEGSWLTVV.